The subject of this entry is one TCR beta chain. Its antigen is unknown. These data originate in a study of CD8+CD57+ T cells in acquired aplastic anemia. CDR3 and TCR beta VDJ profiling relied on genomic DNA as the template. TCRdb ran MiXCR on the reads and lists one entry per CDR3 protein. The sample lists 150,000 to 200,000 distinct CDR3 sequences; 40% to 55% were seen once. Germline CDR1 is MGHDK and CDR2 is SYGVNS. The V segment lost 7 bases and the J segment 5 bases; nucleotides outside the gene matches: 9. This CDR3 is 15 amino acids long. Those patients picked for sequencing had displayed CD8+CD57+ cell expansion on flow cytometry. Severe acquired aplastic anemia was present in all patients. Notes on the study in general: The number of CD8+ CDR3 sequences shared by patients and controls was fewer than 35.

The sequenced sample consisted of sorted CD4+, CD8+, or CD8+CD57+ T cells (not recorded which) from PBMCs. This chain joins TRBV25-1 and TRBJ2-1; the match to TRBD1 covers 9 bases. The clonotype originates from a human donor with aplastic anemia. The CDR3 region has the DNA TGTGCCAGCAATGGTGGACAGGGGAAGGACAATGAGCAGTTCTTC. As protein: CASNGGQGKDNEQFF.